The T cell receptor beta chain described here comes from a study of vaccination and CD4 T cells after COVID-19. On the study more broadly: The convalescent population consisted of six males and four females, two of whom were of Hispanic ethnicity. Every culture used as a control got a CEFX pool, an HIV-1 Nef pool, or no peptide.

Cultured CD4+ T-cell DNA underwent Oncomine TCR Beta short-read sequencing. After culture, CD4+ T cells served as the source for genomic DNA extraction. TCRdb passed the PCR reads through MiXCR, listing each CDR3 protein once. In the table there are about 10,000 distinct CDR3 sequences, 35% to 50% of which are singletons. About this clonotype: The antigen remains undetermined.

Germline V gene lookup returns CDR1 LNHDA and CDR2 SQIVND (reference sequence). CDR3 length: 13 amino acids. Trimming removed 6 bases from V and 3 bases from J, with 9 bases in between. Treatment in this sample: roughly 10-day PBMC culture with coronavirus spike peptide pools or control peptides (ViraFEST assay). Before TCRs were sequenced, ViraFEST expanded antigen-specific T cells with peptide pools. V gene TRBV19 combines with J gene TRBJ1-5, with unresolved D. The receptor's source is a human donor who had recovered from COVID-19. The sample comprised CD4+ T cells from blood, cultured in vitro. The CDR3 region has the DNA TGTGCCAGTAGGTGGGCTCTCAATCAGCCCCAGCATTTT. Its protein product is CASRWALNQPQHF.